This T cell receptor beta chain was recorded in a study of blood T cell repertoires in COVID-19. Study-level background: Acute and convalescent COVID-19 specimens originated in the United States, Italy and Spain.

Germline CDR1 and CDR2: SGHAT and FQNNGV. The CDR3 loop spans 17 amino acids. V lost 1 base, J lost 3 bases, and 17 bases lay in between. Original handling: Amplifying reference gene primers gave estimates of nucleated cell counts. Only in-frame clones appear in the TCRdb table, and some are missing; sequencing was by immunoSEQ multiplex PCR. V, J and clone size derive from that table, while D and trimming were established from the DNA sequence. This sample has under 250,000 clones, with less than 85% found just once. This TCR came from a woman aged 70-85 years with acute or convalescent COVID-19. The V call is TRBV11-2, the J call TRBJ2-3, with D possibly TRBD1 on 6 matching bases. The sample taken for sequencing was peripheral blood. As DNA, the CDR3 is TGTGCCAGCAGCTTAGGCAAACAGGGTGGTTGGACAGATACGCAGTATTTT. Translated: CASSLGKQGGWTDTQYF.